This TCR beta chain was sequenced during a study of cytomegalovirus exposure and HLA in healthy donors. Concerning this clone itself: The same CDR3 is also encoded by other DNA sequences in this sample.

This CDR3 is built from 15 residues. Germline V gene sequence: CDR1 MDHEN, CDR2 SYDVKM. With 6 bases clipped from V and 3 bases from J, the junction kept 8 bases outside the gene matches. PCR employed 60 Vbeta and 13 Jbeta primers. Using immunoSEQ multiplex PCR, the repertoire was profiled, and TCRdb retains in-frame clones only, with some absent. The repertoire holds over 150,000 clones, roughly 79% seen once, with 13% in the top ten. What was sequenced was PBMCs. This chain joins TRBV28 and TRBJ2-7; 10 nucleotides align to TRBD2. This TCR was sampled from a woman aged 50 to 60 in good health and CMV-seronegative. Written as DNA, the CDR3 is TGTGCCAGCAGGTTGCTAGCGGGGGCTTTCTACGAGCAGTACTTC. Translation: CASRLLAGAFYEQYF.